One sample yielded the 15 T cell receptor beta chains listed below, sequenced in a study of shared clonotypes between healthy human individuals. Profiling relied on immunoSEQ multiplex PCR, and the TCRdb table lists in-frame clones only, not all of them. The sample holds hundreds of thousands of clones; about 98% are singletons and the top ten take approximately 0.3%. Terminally differentiated effector memory CD45RA+ cells were excluded from the naive CD8 cells, which were CD45RO-negative and positively selected for CCR7. The source material was naive CD8+ T cells sorted from blood. The receptors originated from a man aged 25-45 years in good health.

This chain links TRBV11-2 with TRBJ2-7; D unresolved. Germline CDR1 and CDR2: SGHAT and FQNNGV. The V gene lost 2 bases and the J gene lost 2 bases, with 10 bases spanning the gap. The CDR3 sequence is 14 residues long. The CDR3: CASSLSGTPYEQYF. Here the CDR3 DNA reads TGTGCCAGCAGCTTATCTGGTACGCCCTACGAGCAGTACTTC.

V usage is TRBV27 and J usage is TRBJ1-5; 8 bases line up with TRBD1. The CDR3 is 15 amino acids. Trimming cost V 6 bases and J 3 bases; bases outside gene matches: 7. Germline V lookup: CDR1 MNHEY, CDR2 SMNVEV (reference sequence). As DNA, the CDR3 is TGTGCCAGCAGGGGGGGACAGGTAAACAATCAGCCCCAGCATTTT. Translating it yields CASRGGQVNNQPQHF.

CDR3 in DNA: TGTGCCAGCAGTAGGACCGGCTATGGCTACACCTTC. Translated: CASSRTGYGYTF. V is TRBV2 and J is TRBJ1-2; no clear D. The V gene lost 5 bases and the J gene lost 4 bases, with 8 bases spanning the gap. This CDR3 has 12 amino acids. Germline V gives CDR1 SNHLY, CDR2 FYNNEI.

V and J are TRBV5-4 and TRBJ1-2, with a tentative D call TRBD1 (5 bases). This CDR3 has 14 residues. Looked up from germline, CDR1 is SGHNT and CDR2 is YYREEE (reference sequence). Trimming cost V 2 bases and J 1 base, with 9 bases left between them. CDR3 nucleotide sequence: TGTGCCAGCAGCTTCTGGGGGGATAACTATGGCTACACCTTC. It encodes CASSFWGDNYGYTF.

The gene calls are TRBV2 and TRBJ2-3; D is uncertain. Looked up from germline, CDR1 is SNHLY and CDR2 is FYNNEI. This CDR3 contains 15 residues. The V and J ends lost 8 bases and 0 bases respectively, with 15 bases between them. This chain's CDR3 is CASPTPSSSTDTQYF. In DNA form, the CDR3 reads TGTGCCAGCCCCACTCCGTCTTCTAGCACAGATACGCAGTATTTT. Complete variable domain (other parts from reference TRBV2 and TRBJ2-3): EPEVTQTPSHQVTQMGQEVILRCVPISNHLYFYWYRQILGQKVEFLVSFYNNEISEKSEIFDDQFSVERPDGSNFTLKIRSTKLEDSAMYFCASPTPSSSTDTQYFGPGTRLTVL.

This clone appeared once. The chain uses TRBV29-1 and TRBJ1-1; 10 positions agree with TRBD1. This CDR3 is 14 amino acids long. J lost 6 bases, V lost 1 base, and 5 bases had no gene match. Germline CDR1 and CDR2: SQVTM and ANQGSEA. The CDR3 sequence: CSVEVRGTGAEAFF. The CDR3 bases are TGCAGCGTTGAAGTTCGAGGGACAGGGGCTGAAGCTTTCTTT.

CDR3 sequence: CASSFPGSYEQYF. DNA of the CDR3: TGTGCCAGTAGTTTCCCCGGCTCCTACGAGCAGTACTTC. The chain has TRBV19 and TRBJ2-7; D remains ambiguous. V lost 5 bases, J lost 0 bases, and 8 bases lay in between. Germline-derived CDR1 and CDR2 are LNHDA and SQIVND (reference sequence). There are 13 residues in the CDR3.

The genes are TRBV30 and TRBJ1-2; D unresolved. Trimming removed 2 bases at V and 0 bases at J, with 13 bases between. Germline CDR1 GTSNPN, CDR2 SVGIG (reference sequence). The CDR3 covers 15 residues. CDR3 loop: CAWSLESRANYGYTF. DNA for the CDR3: TGTGCCTGGAGTCTTGAGTCACGAGCTAACTATGGCTACACCTTC. Full variable domain (remainder filled in from reference TRBV30 and TRBJ1-2): SQTIHQWPATLVQPVGSPLSLECTVEGTSNPNLYWYRQAAGRGLQLLFYSVGIGQISSEVPQNLSASRPQDRQFILSSKKLLLSDSGFYLCAWSLESRANYGYTFGSGTRLTVV.

CDR3 bases: TGTGCCAGCAGCCCGAGGACAGGCTTGTCCGAGCAGTACTTC. Translated, it gives CASSPRTGLSEQYF. This rearrangement joins TRBV7-6 to TRBJ2-7, with 7 bases matching TRBD1. Per germline, CDR1 SGHVS and CDR2 FNYEAQ. This CDR3 is built from 14 residues. The ends lost 5 bases at V and 6 bases at J; junction bases unmatched: 10. Looking up the rest from reference TRBV7-6 and TRBJ2-7 gives the full variable domain: GAGVSQSPRYKVTKRGQDVALRCDPISGHVSLYWYRQALGQGPEFLTYFNYEAQQDKSGLPNDRFSAERPEGSISTLTIQRTEQRDSAMYRCASSPRTGLSEQYFGPGTRLTVT.

V is TRBV10-3 and J is TRBJ2-1; the D is unclear. This CDR3 has 13 amino acids. Trimming took 2 bases from V and 7 from J, leaving 9 bases between them. The germline CDR1 and CDR2 sequences are ENHRY and SYGVKD. Written as DNA, the CDR3 is TGTGCCATCAGTGAGGGGTTGGGGAATGAGCAGTTCTTC. Translated: CAISEGLGNEQFF.

V usage is TRBV29-1 and J usage is TRBJ2-7; the match to TRBD2 covers 9 bases. The CDR3 has 15 residues. The V and J ends lost 0 bases and 1 base, in that order; junction bases with no gene match: 4. From germline, CDR1 is SQVTM and CDR2 ANQGSEA. The CDR3 region is CSVEDGLAGSYEQYF. The DNA for the CDR3 is TGCAGCGTTGAAGATGGTCTAGCGGGATCCTACGAGCAGTACTTC.

The chain links TRBV7-2 to TRBJ2-7, with D maybe TRBD1 (7 bases). Germline CDR1 and CDR2: SGHTA and FQGNSA. The CDR3 is 14 residues long. The ends were cut back, 3 bases at V and 2 bases at J, with 11 bases in the middle. CDR3 sequence (DNA): TGTGCCAGCAGCTTGACAGGGAGGCCCTACGAGCAGTACTTC. This codes for CASSLTGRPYEQYF.

The chain joins TRBV5-3 to TRBJ2-7, with no clear D. TRBV5-3 is designated an ORF whose function remains uncertain. The CDR3 consists of 18 residues. The V gene lost 10 bases and the J gene lost 3 bases, with 32 bases spanning the gap. The CDR3 DNA is TGTGCCCCTCCCCTGAAGACCCCCCAGAAGCTTGGGAACTACGAGCAGTACTTC. Its protein is CAPPLKTPQKLGNYEQYF.

The J gene is TRBJ1-2, the V gene TRBV13; D may be TRBD1 (5 bases). Trimming pared 1 base from V and 7 bases from J, leaving 16 bases between. The CDR3 consists of 15 residues. The germline V gene encodes CDR1 PRHDT and CDR2 FYEKMQ (reference sequence). The CDR3 DNA is TGTGCCAGCAGCTTAGTCCTGGACACGGGGTCTGGCTACACCTTC. This sequence encodes CASSLVLDTGSGYTF.

The chain uses TRBV4-1 and TRBJ2-7, with 8 bases aligning to TRBD1. This CDR3 is 13 amino acids long. Germline V CDR1 and CDR2: MGHRA, YSYEKL. The J segment lost 1 base and the V segment lost 5 bases, leaving 1 base of the junction unmatched. The CDR3: CASSRDRSYEQYF. The CDR3 DNA reads as TGCGCCAGCAGCAGGGACAGGTCCTACGAGCAGTACTTC.